These 20 T cell receptor beta chains were sequenced from one sample in a study of radiation and T cells in renal cell carcinoma. Time point specified: baseline pretreatment blood. The treatment here: 15 Gy SBRT to primary tumor, nephrectomy 4 weeks later. TCRdb keeps only in-frame clones here, not all; method: immunoSEQ multiplex PCR. The table lists roughly 150,000 clones, around 90% of them singletons. The specimen was blood, collected from a patient whose treatment included radiotherapy and nephrectomy. These receptor sequences come from a woman aged 70-85 years with renal cell carcinoma.

The chain combines TRBV9 with TRBJ1-5, with D perhaps matching TRBD1 (5 bases). The CDR3 covers 15 residues. Germline loops: CDR1 SGDLS, CDR2 YYNGEE. V lost 0 bases and J 5 bases, leaving 12 bases between the germline ends. Here the CDR3 reads CASSVAPDRDQPQHF. CDR3 nucleotide sequence: TGTGCCAGCAGCGTAGCCCCCGACAGAGATCAGCCCCAGCATTTT.

The V and J genes are TRBV25-1 and TRBJ1-3; D is undetermined. CDR3 size: 15 residues. Looked up from germline, CDR1 is MGHDK and CDR2 is SYGVNS. V lost 6 bases and J 0 bases, leaving 12 bases between the germline ends. The DNA for the CDR3 is TGTGCCAGCAGCCTCACTAAACCCTCTGGAAACACCATATATTTT. Translating it yields CASSLTKPSGNTIYF.

This sequence joins TRBV7-6 and TRBJ1-1; 8 nucleotides align to TRBD1. The germline CDR1 and CDR2 sequences are SGHVS and FNYEAQ. With 1 base clipped from V and 8 bases from J, the junction kept 3 bases outside the gene matches. The CDR3 contains 13 residues. The CDR3 is CASSLVRTGEAFF. The CDR3 nucleotides read TGTGCCAGCAGCTTAGTTAGGACAGGGGAAGCTTTCTTT.

This chain uses TRBV9 with TRBJ1-4; the D gene is possibly TRBD1 (5 bases). Trimming shortened V by 3 bases and J by 2 bases, and 14 bases separated the two germline ends. This CDR3 comprises 16 residues. Per the germline V gene, CDR1 is SGDLS and CDR2 is YYNGEE. The CDR3 here is CASSADIGTTNEKLFF. The CDR3 DNA follows: TGTGCCAGCAGCGCAGACATAGGGACGACTAATGAAAAACTGTTTTTT.

The chain carries TRBV6-5 and TRBJ2-1, with D maybe TRBD2 (6 bases). V lost 7 bases and J 4 bases, leaving 14 bases between the germline ends. Germline CDR1 is MNHEY and CDR2 is SVGAGI. The CDR3 extends over 14 amino acids. CDR3 bases: TGTGCCAGCAAGGGAGGCGGGGCGTACAATGAGCAGTTCTTC. Protein: CASKGGGAYNEQFF.

In its sample, this clone was seen a few times. The chain links TRBV11-3 to TRBJ1-1; maybe TRBD1 (5 bases). V was clipped by 0 bases and J by 11 bases, with 13 bases between them. The CDR3 runs 13 residues. Germline V gene lookup returns CDR1 SGHNT and CDR2 YENEEA. The CDR3 nucleotides read TGTGCCAGCAGCTTAGATCGGGACCTGGGGGCTTTCTTT. This translates into CASSLDRDLGAFF.

The CDR3: CASSPAGGTYEQYF. In DNA, the CDR3 is TGTGCCAGCAGCCCGGCGGGGGGAACCTACGAGCAGTACTTC. The chain has TRBV4-2 and TRBJ2-7; the match to TRBD2 covers 8 bases. The J segment lost 2 bases and the V segment lost 4 bases, leaving 4 bases of the junction unmatched. The CDR3 contains 14 residues. Germline loops: CDR1 LGHNA, CDR2 YNFKEQ.

The rearrangement joins TRBV14 to TRBJ1-6; tentative D call: TRBD1 (5 bases). This CDR3 contains 15 residues. Germline CDR1 is SGHDN and CDR2 is FVKESK. Trimming pared 2 bases from V and 9 bases from J, leaving 14 bases between. This CDR3 reads CASSQRAGNASPLHF. CDR3 sequence (DNA): TGTGCCAGCAGCCAAAGGGCAGGGAACGCTTCACCCCTCCACTTT.

This rearrangement joins TRBV11-3 to TRBJ2-5, with 10 bases aligning to TRBD2. The trim removed 3 bases at V and 4 bases at J, leaving 11 bases unmatched. Germline lookup yields CDR1 SGHNT and CDR2 YENEEA. The CDR3 runs to 17 residues. The CDR3 region has the DNA TGTGCCAGCAGCTTCTCCAGCGGGGGGGCCTCGAGAGAGACCCAGTACTTC. This sequence encodes CASSFSSGGASRETQYF.

The chain employs TRBV6-5 and TRBJ1-1, with 10 bases matching TRBD1. J gave up 1 base and V 6 bases, and 5 bases lay outside the gene matches. This CDR3 contains 15 residues. The germline V gene encodes CDR1 MNHEY and CDR2 SVGAGI. The CDR3 region has the DNA TGTGCCAGCAGACCTGACAGGGGGCGGAACACTGAAGCTTTCTTT. It codes for CASRPDRGRNTEAFF.

This clone is a singleton in its sample. At the DNA level, this CDR3 is encoded by other sequences in the same sample as well. The chain joins TRBV7-2 to TRBJ2-5; 12 nucleotides agree with TRBD1. This CDR3 contains 14 residues. J gave up 4 bases and V 6 bases, and 3 bases lay outside the gene matches. Germline V gene data show CDR1 as SGHTA and CDR2 as FQGNSA. CDR3 DNA sequence: TGTGCCAGCAGTCGGGACAGGGGGCTAGAGACCCAGTACTTC. Encoded protein: CASSRDRGLETQYF.

The chain joins TRBV7-9 to TRBJ1-2; 12 bases are shared with TRBD1. Germline-derived CDR1 and CDR2 are SEHNR and FQNEAQ (reference sequence). The CDR3 spans 13 residues. J lost 13 bases, V lost 0 bases, and 3 bases had no gene match. The CDR3 reads CASSLAGDRGLTF. CDR3 coding DNA: TGTGCCAGCAGCTTAGCGGGGGACAGGGGGCTCACCTTC.

The chain is built from TRBV6-1 and TRBJ1-5, with no clear D. Germline CDR1 MNHNS, CDR2 SASEGT. The CDR3 runs 14 residues. Trimming removed 0 bases from V and 1 base from J, with 4 bases in between. The CDR3 here is CASSEAGSNQPQHF. The CDR3 nucleotides are TGTGCCAGCAGTGAAGCGGGGAGCAATCAGCCCCAGCATTTT.

The rearrangement joins TRBV29-1 to TRBJ1-4, with 9 bases lining up with TRBD1. This CDR3 comprises 13 residues. Trimming at V came to 4 bases and at J to 5 bases, leaving 2 bases not matched to a gene. Germline assignment: CDR1 SQVTM and CDR2 ANQGSEA. CDR3 nucleotides: TGCAGCGTTGGAGACAGGGGGAATGAAAAACTGTTTTTT. This codes for CSVGDRGNEKLFF.

The V and J genes are TRBV19 and TRBJ1-6; 8 nucleotides align to TRBD1. The CDR3 sequence is 18 residues long. From germline, CDR1 is LNHDA and CDR2 SQIVND (reference sequence). After removal of 5 bases from V and 8 bases from J, the junction contained 17 bases not matched to a gene. CDR3 loop: CASSFHYRTGPLDSPLHF. CDR3 DNA sequence: TGTGCCAGTAGTTTTCACTACCGGACAGGGCCGCTTGATTCACCCCTCCACTTT.

The chain joins TRBV19 to TRBJ1-2; D might be TRBD1 (5 bases). Germline values: CDR1 LNHDA, CDR2 SQIVND (reference sequence). The CDR3 sequence is 12 residues long. Trimming pared 7 bases from V and 8 bases from J, leaving 14 bases between. CDR3: CASKIPGKGYTF. CDR3 coding DNA: TGTGCCAGTAAAATCCCAGGGAAGGGCTACACCTTC.

This clone was seen just once. The CDR3 DNA follows: TGTGCCAGCAGCCAAGGGACAGGAGGCTATACGCAGTATTTT. Its translation is CASSQGTGGYTQYF. The rearrangement joins TRBV7-2 to TRBJ2-3; 8 bases are shared with TRBD1. With V trimmed by 5 bases and J by 7 bases, 8 bases remained unmatched. From germline, CDR1 is SGHTA and CDR2 FQGNSA. This CDR3 spans 14 amino acids.

This chain connects TRBV7-9 to TRBJ1-6; D uncertain. This CDR3 comprises 12 residues. Deletions cut 8 bases from V and 6 bases from J, with 8 bases between. The germline gives CDR1 SEHNR, CDR2 FQNEAQ (reference sequence). CDR3 bases: TGTGCCAGCGGACTCCTTAATTCACCCCTCCACTTT. Protein product: CASGLLNSPLHF.

This chain joins TRBV2 and TRBJ2-4, with D perhaps matching TRBD1 (6 bases). The length of the CDR3 is 14 residues. Germline values: CDR1 SNHLY, CDR2 FYNNEI. Trimming took off 2 bases at V and 4 bases at J, with 9 bases between the two ends. DNA for the CDR3: TGTGCCAGCAGTGAAAGGACAGAGAAAAACATTCAGTACTTC. This translates into CASSERTEKNIQYF.

V gene TRBV28 combines with J gene TRBJ1-1; possible D gene TRBD1, 5 bases. Germline-derived CDR1 and CDR2 are MDHEN and SYDVKM. The CDR3 totals 13 residues. V lost 8 bases to trimming and J lost 1 base, with 11 bases between them. The CDR3 loop is CASRRRGNTEAFF. The CDR3 region has the DNA TGTGCCAGCCGAAGGAGGGGGAACACTGAAGCTTTCTTT.